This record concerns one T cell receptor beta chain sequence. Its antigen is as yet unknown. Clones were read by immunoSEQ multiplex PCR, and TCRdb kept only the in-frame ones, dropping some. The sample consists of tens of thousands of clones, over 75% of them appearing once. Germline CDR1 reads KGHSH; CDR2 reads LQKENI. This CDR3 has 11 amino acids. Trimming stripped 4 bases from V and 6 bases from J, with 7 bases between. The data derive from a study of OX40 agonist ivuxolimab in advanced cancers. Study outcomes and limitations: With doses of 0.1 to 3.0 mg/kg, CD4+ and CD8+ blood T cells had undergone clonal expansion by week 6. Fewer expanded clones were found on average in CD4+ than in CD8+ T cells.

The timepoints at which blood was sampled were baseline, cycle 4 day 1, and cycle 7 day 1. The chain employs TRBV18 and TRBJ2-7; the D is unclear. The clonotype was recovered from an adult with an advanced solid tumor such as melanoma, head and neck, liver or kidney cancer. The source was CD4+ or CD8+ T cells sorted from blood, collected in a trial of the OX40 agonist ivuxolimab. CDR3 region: CASSLGGEQYF. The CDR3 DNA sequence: TGTGCCAGCTCACTAGGTGGCGAGCAGTACTTC.